This T cell receptor beta chain was observed in a study of T-cell reconstitution after alpha-beta-depleted transplantation in children. This clonotype was observed at least ten times. This sample's TCRbeta library carried unique molecular identifier barcodes. TCRdb analysed the PCR reads with MiXCR anew, one entry per CDR3 protein. The table lists 200,000 to 300,000 distinct CDR3 sequences, around 12% of them singletons, with around 2.8% in the top ten. This sequence originates from a human donor who donated a stem cell graft to a child with acute lymphoblastic leukemia. The sample consisted of PBMCs from the stem cell graft donor, taken from the stem cell graft.

CDR3 protein: CASSPGEGTYGYTF. The CDR3 DNA sequence: TGCGCCAGCAGCCCCGGGGAGGGGACCTATGGCTACACCTTC. This chain joins TRBV5-1 and TRBJ1-2; D perhaps matches TRBD1 (5 bases). In germline, CDR1 is SGHRS, CDR2 YFSETQ. The CDR3 totals 14 residues. Trimming left V 4 bases short and J 4 bases short, with 14 bases between.